Listed below are T cell receptor beta chains from one sample, sequenced in a study of blood T cell repertoires in COVID-19. The table came from immunoSEQ multiplex PCR; TCRdb's copy has only in-frame clones and leaves some out. The sample lists approximately 69,000 clones, 60% to 80% occurring once. What was sequenced was peripheral blood. Source of these receptors: a man in his fifties or sixties with acute or convalescent COVID-19. Both conserved end residues are part of each CDR3. D genes are given only for firm matches. The size entry is marked missing in some rows and otherwise reads once, few, many or a size class.

.,TRBJ1-2,TRBV11-1,TRBD1,CASSVGEQGSYGYTF,TGTGCCAGCAGCGTAGGGGAACAGGGGAGCTATGGCTACACCTTC
few,TRBJ1-1,TRBV5-1,.,CASSLTNMNTEAFF,TGCGCCAGCAGCTTGACAAACATGAACACTGAAGCTTTCTTT
.,TRBJ2-7,TRBV27,.,CASSITGVDPYEQYF,TGTGCCAGCAGTATCACAGGCGTAGATCCCTACGAGCAGTACTTC
once,TRBJ2-7,TRBV4-2,TRBD2,CASSQELAGGSGEQYF,TGTGCCAGCAGCCAAGAACTAGCGGGGGGGTCAGGCGAGCAGTACTTC
.,TRBJ2-7,TRBV5-3,.,CARSLHSSQYEQYF,TGTGCCAGAAGCTTGCACAGCTCTCAGTACGAGCAGTACTTC
.,TRBJ1-4,TRBV12-5,TRBD1,CASGLVPLGQGPEKLFF,TGTGCTAGTGGTTTGGTACCGTTGGGACAGGGTCCTGAAAAACTGTTTTTT
.,TRBJ1-5,TRBV2,TRBD1,CASSRKTGVDQPQHF,TGTGCCAGCAGTCGAAAGACAGGGGTTGATCAGCCCCAGCATTTT
.,TRBJ1-3,TRBV9,.,CASSVGGGPLGNTIYF,TGTGCCAGCAGCGTAGGGGGAGGACCCCTTGGAAACACCATATATTTT
once,TRBJ2-1,TRBV5-4,TRBD2,CANSSGTRDANEQFF,TGTGCCAACAGCTCCGGGACTAGAGACGCCAATGAGCAGTTCTTC
.,TRBJ1-6,TRBV5-4,.,CASSLADRRNSPLHF,TGTGCCAGCAGCTTGGCTGACAGGAGGAATTCACCCCTCCACTTT
.,TRBJ2-1,TRBV5-1,.,CASTFGLVGGPSEQFF,TGCGCCAGCACCTTTGGATTGGTGGGGGGGCCGAGTGAGCAGTTCTTC
.,TRBJ1-4,TRBV28,TRBD1,CASSGTAITTNEKLFF,TGTGCCAGCAGCGGGACAGCGATTACAACTAATGAAAAACTGTTTTTT
.,TRBJ1-2,TRBV29-1,.,CSVGQADGYTF,TGCAGCGTTGGGCAGGCTGATGGCTACACCTTC
.,TRBJ1-5,TRBV19,.,CASPDDGGNGGNQPQHF,TGTGCCAGCCCAGACGACGGGGGAAATGGGGGCAATCAGCCCCAGCATTTT
.,TRBJ1-1,TRBV5-1,.,CASSFGQTNTEAFF,TGCGCCAGCAGCTTCGGACAGACTAACACTGAAGCTTTCTTT
.,TRBJ2-3,TRBV7-6,TRBD2,CASSIIAGSTDTQYF,TGTGCCAGCAGCATCATAGCGGGGAGCACAGATACGCAGTATTTT
.,TRBJ2-1,TRBV29-1,.,CSVERSDEQFF,TGCAGCGTTGAAAGATCAGATGAGCAGTTCTTC
.,TRBJ2-3,TRBV11-1,TRBD2,CASTPGRGTDTQYF,TGTGCCAGCACCCCGGGGAGGGGCACAGATACGCAGTATTTT
.,TRBJ1-5,TRBV2,TRBD1,CASRGQLNQPQHF,TGTGCCAGCAGGGGACAGCTCAATCAGCCCCAGCATTTT
.,TRBJ1-5,TRBV5-8,.,CASSLVAGLSNQPQHF,TGTGCCAGCAGCTTGGTGGCAGGGCTTAGCAATCAGCCCCAGCATTTT
.,TRBJ1-2,TRBV2,.,CASSVGGDYGYTF,TGTGCCAGCAGTGTGGGAGGTGACTATGGCTACACCTTC
few,TRBJ2-1,TRBV5-1,.,CASSLVSQIYNEQFF,TGCGCCAGCAGCTTGGTTTCGCAGATATACAATGAGCAGTTCTTC
.,TRBJ1-5,TRBV3-1/TRBV3-2,.,CASSIATGYQPQHF,TGTGCCAGCAGCATCGCGACAGGTTATCAGCCCCAGCATTTT
.,TRBJ1-1,TRBV4-3,.,CASSQEGLGAGEAFF,TGCGCCAGCAGCCAAGAGGGGCTGGGTGCGGGGGAGGCTTTCTTT
.,TRBJ2-1,TRBV7-9,.,CASSLEASVGNEQFF,TGTGCCAGCAGCTTAGAAGCGAGCGTAGGCAATGAGCAGTTCTTC
.,TRBJ1-2,TRBV7-2,.,CASSPRSLRLNYGYTF,TGTGCCAGCAGCCCCCGTAGTCTACGCCTTAACTATGGCTACACCTTC
.,TRBJ1-2,TRBV6-2/TRBV6-3,TRBD1,CASSYSFQGASSFYGYTF,TGTGCCAGCAGTTACTCGTTCCAGGGGGCTTCTTCGTTCTATGGCTACACCTTC
.,TRBJ1-5,TRBV19,.,CASRGARQPQHF,TGTGCCTCCCGGGGGGCGCGTCAGCCCCAGCATTTT
.,TRBJ2-2,TRBV11-2,TRBD1,CASSLRQGNTGELFF,TGTGCCAGCAGCTTACGACAGGGTAACACCGGGGAGCTGTTTTTT
.,TRBJ2-1,TRBV5-1,.,CASSFNNPNEQFF,TGCGCCAGCAGCTTTAACAACCCCAATGAGCAGTTCTTC
.,TRBJ1-2,TRBV7-2,TRBD1,CASRSQPGTGLNYGYTF,TGTGCCAGCAGATCGCAGCCCGGGACAGGGCTTAACTATGGCTACACCTTC
few,TRBJ2-6,TRBV15,TRBD1,CATSRGVGGPGANVLTF,TGTGCCACCAGCAGAGGTGTAGGGGGCCCTGGGGCCAACGTCCTGACTTTC
once,TRBJ2-1,TRBV3-1/TRBV3-2,.,CASSPPKRHEQFF,TGTGCCAGCAGCCCTCCCAAGCGCCATGAGCAGTTCTTC
.,TRBJ2-5,TRBV19,.,CASSPEGESETQYF,TGTGCCAGTAGTCCCGAGGGGGAATCTGAGACCCAGTACTTC
.,TRBJ1-3,TRBV11-2,.,CASSFESSGNTIYF,TGTGCCAGCAGCTTCGAGAGCTCTGGAAACACCATATATTTT
.,TRBJ1-3,TRBV2,.,CASRRQSSSGNTIYF,TGTGCCAGCAGGCGACAGTCTAGCTCTGGAAACACCATATATTTT
.,TRBJ1-1,TRBV5-1,TRBD1,CASSQTTGADTEAFF,TGCGCCAGCAGCCAAACGACAGGGGCCGACACTGAAGCTTTCTTT
.,TRBJ1-2,TRBV3-1/TRBV3-2,TRBD1,CASSLGQGGGYTF,TGTGCCAGCAGCCTCGGACAGGGGGGCGGCTACACCTTC
once,TRBJ1-5,TRBV10-3,TRBD1,CAISGGQGSHSNQPQHF,TGTGCCATCAGTGGGGGACAGGGGTCTCATAGCAATCAGCCCCAGCATTTT
.,TRBJ2-1,TRBV13,TRBD2,CASSLGDGGANEQFF,TGTGCCAGCAGCTTAGGCGACGGGGGGGCCAATGAGCAGTTCTTC
few,TRBJ2-2,TRBV7-9,.,CASSSGQKVITGELFF,TGTGCCAGCAGCTCTGGACAGAAGGTTATCACCGGGGAGCTGTTTTTT
.,TRBJ2-7,TRBV2,TRBD1,CASGPNSMGQGGYEQYF,TGTGCCAGCGGGCCGAATTCGATGGGACAGGGGGGCTACGAGCAGTACTTC
.,TRBJ1-2,TRBV5-6,TRBD1,CASSLGKLNRGLRYGYTF,TGTGCCAGCAGCTTGGGTAAATTAAACAGGGGGCTGAGGTATGGCTACACCTTC
.,TRBJ1-2,TRBV6-2/TRBV6-3,TRBD1,CASSYPRTGNYGYTF,TGTGCCAGCAGTTACCCCAGGACAGGGAACTATGGCTACACCTTC
.,TRBJ1-2,TRBV6-5,.,CASSRGHQYGYTF,TGTGCCAGCAGTCGGGGACACCAATATGGCTACACCTTC